These T cell receptor beta chains were read from a single sample in a study of Ad26.COV2.S vaccination and SARS-CoV-2 variants. Data came from immunoSEQ multiplex PCR; TCRdb stores just in-frame clones and leaves some out. This table has some 290,000 clones, 70% to 90% appearing once. The sequences come from peripheral blood, collected in a trial of Ad26.COV2.S vaccine versus placebo. Source of these receptors: a person aged 18 to 59 who received the Ad26.COV2.S COVID-19 vaccine or a placebo. The CDR3 runs from the conserved cysteine through the conserved F or W. The D gene is left open where the match is weak. A clone size is listed for some rows: how often the clone was seen (once, few, many), or a class if it is expanded.

v_gene	abundance	d_gene	j_gene	CDR3nt	CDR3aa
TRBV5-1	.	.	TRBJ2-3	TGCGCCAGCAGCTTGGTTGGAGGGGCCTCCACAGATACGCAGTATTTT	CASSLVGGASTDTQYF
TRBV19	.	.	TRBJ2-2	TGTGCCAGTAGTATAAGGTCTACGCGATTTAACACCGGGGAGCTGTTTTTT	CASSIRSTRFNTGELFF
TRBV28	.	.	TRBJ1-3	TGTGCCAGCAGGCGGACGGACGGGGGGAACACCATATATTTT	CASRRTDGGNTIYF
TRBV9	.	.	TRBJ1-4	TGTGCCAGCAGCGGCGAAGGGATCAATGAAAAACTGTTTTTT	CASSGEGINEKLFF
TRBV20-1	.	.	TRBJ1-2	TGCAGTGCTAGTCCACAGGGTGGACCCATCTATGGCTACACCTTC	CSASPQGGPIYGYTF
TRBV4-1	once	TRBD1	TRBJ2-5	TGCGCCAGCAGCCAAGCCGGGACAGGGCCCCCCCAAGAGACCCAGTACTTC	CASSQAGTGPPQETQYF
TRBV6-1	.	.	TRBJ1-5	TGTGCCAGCAGTGCCCGGGGCCCGACTACGTATAGCAATCAGCCCCAGCATTTT	CASSARGPTTYSNQPQHF
TRBV6-5	.	TRBD2	TRBJ2-3	TGTGCCAGCAGTTCCCGAGCGGGGGCCGGCACAGATACGCAGTATTTT	CASSSRAGAGTDTQYF
TRBV28	.	.	TRBJ2-7	TGTGCCAGCAGTCTGGGGGTCAACCGGAAGCACGAGCAGTACTTC	CASSLGVNRKHEQYF
TRBV10-2	.	.	TRBJ2-2	TGCGCCAGCGAACGGGGGCGGGAAACCGGGGAGCTGTTTTTT	CASERGRETGELFF
TRBV30	.	.	TRBJ2-5	TGTGCCTGGGACAGGTACCAAGAGACCCAGTACTTC	CAWDRYQETQYF